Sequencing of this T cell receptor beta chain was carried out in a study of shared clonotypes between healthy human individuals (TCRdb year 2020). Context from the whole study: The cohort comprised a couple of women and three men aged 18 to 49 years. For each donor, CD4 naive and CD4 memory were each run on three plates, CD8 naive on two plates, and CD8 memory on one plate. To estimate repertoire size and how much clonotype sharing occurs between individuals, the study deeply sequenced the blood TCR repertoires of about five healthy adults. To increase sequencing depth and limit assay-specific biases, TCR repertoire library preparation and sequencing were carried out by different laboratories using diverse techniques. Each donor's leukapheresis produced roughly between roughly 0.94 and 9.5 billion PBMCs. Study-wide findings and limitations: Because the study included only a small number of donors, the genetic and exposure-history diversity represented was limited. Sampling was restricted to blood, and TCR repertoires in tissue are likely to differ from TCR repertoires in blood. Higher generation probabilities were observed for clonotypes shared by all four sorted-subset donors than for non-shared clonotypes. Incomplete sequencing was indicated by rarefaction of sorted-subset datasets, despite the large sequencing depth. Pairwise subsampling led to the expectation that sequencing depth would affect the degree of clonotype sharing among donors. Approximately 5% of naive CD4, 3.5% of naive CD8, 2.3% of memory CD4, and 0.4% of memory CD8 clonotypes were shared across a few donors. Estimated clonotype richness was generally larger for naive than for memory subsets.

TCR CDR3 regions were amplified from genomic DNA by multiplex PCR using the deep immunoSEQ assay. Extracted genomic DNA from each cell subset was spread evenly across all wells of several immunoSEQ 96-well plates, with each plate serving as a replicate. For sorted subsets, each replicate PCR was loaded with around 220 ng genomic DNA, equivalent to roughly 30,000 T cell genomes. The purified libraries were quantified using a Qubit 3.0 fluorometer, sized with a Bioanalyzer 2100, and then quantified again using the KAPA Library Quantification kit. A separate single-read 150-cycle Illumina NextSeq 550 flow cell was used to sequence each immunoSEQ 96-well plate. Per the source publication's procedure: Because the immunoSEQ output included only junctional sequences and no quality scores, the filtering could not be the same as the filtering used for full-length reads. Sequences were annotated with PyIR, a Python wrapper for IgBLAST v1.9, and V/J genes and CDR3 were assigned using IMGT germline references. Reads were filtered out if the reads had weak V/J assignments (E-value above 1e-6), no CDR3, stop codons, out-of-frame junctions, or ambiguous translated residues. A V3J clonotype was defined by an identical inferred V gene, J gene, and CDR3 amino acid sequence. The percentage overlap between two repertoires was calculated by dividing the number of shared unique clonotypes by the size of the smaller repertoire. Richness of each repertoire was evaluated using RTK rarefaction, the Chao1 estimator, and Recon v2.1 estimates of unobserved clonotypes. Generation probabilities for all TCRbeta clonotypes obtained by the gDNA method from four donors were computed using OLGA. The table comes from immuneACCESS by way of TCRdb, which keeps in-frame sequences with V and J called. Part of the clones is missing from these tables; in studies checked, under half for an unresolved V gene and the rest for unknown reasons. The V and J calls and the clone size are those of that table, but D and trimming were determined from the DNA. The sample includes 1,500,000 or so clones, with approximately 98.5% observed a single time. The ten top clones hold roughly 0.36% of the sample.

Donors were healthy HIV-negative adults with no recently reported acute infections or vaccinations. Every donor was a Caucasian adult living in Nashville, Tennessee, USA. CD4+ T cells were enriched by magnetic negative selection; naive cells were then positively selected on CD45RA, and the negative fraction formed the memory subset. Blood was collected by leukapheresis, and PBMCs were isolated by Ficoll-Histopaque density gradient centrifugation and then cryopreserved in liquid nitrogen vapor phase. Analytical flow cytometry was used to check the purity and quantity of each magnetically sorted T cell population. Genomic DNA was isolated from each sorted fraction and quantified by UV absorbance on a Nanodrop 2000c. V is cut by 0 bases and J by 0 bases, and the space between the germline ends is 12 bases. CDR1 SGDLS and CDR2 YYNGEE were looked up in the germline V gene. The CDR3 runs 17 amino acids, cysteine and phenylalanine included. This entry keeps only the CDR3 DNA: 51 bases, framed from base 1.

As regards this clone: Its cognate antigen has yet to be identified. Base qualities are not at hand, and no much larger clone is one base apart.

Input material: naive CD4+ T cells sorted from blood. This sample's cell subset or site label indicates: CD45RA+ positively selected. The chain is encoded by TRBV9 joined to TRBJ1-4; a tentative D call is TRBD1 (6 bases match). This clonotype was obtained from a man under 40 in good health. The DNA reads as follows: TGTGCCAGCAGCGTAGGGGACATCCGTGCAACTAATGAAAAACTGTTTTTT. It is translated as CASSVGDIRATNEKLFF.